At least ten counts were recorded for the clone carrying this T cell receptor (beta chain). The antigen remains unidentified. Patients having uncontrolled infection, another autoimmune disease, pregnancy or lactation were not included. Out of approximately 9.9 ml of fresh peripheral blood came the PBMCs. Amplified TCR beta CDR3 regions derived from RNA transcripts. The HTBI primer set was used in a first-round RT-PCR of the TCR CDR3. TCRdb re-derived calls from the multiplex PCR reads in MiXCR, one entry per CDR3 protein. The sample consists of hundreds of thousands of distinct CDR3 sequences, roughly 25% of them appearing once. The germline CDR1 and CDR2 sequences are DFQATT and SNEGSKA (reference sequence). The CDR3 spans 14 residues. The V end was cut by 0 bases, the J end by 3 bases, with 12 bases between. The data originate from a study of T cells in Graves' hyperthyroidism and ophthalmopathy. Study-wide results and limits: Most clonotypes expanded in thyroid above 0.001 were likewise present in blood. The model foresaw ophthalmopathy a median roughly 6 months prior to onset.

The TCR originated in a woman in her twenties or thirties with Graves' ophthalmopathy. J is TRBJ2-7 and V is TRBV20-1, with D perhaps matching TRBD1 (6 bases). Specimen: blood. CDR3 sequence reads: CSAREQGELYEQYF. DNA of the CDR3: TGCAGTGCTAGAGAACAGGGCGAACTCTACGAGCAGTACTTC.